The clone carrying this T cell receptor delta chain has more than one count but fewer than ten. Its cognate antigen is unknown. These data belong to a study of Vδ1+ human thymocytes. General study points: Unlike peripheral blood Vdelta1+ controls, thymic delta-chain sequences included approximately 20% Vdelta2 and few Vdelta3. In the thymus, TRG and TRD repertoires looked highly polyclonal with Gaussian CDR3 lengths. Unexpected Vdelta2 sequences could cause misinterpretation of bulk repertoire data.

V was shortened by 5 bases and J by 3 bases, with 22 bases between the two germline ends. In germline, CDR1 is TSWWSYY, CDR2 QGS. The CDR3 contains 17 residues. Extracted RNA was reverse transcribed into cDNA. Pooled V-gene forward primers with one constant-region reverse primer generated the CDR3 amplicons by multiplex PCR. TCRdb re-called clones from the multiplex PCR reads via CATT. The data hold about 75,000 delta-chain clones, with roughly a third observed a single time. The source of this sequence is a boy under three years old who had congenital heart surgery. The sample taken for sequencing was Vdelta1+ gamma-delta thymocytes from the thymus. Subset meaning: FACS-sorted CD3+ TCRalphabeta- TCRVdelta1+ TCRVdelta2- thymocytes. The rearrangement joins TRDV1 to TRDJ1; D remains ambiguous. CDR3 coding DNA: TGTGCTCTTGGGAGAGCCCCCGGTTTTAGGTTCGCCGATAAACTCATCTTT. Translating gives CALGRAPGFRFADKLIF.